Each of the 8 T cell receptor beta chains below was sequenced from the same sample in a study of STAT5B mutations in CD4+ large granular lymphocyte leukemia. Sequenced by immunoSEQ multiplex PCR; TCRdb stores in-frame clones only, minus some. The sample carries some 34,000 clones, 76% recorded once. The sequencing sample was made of CD4+ T cells from blood buffy coats. The receptors here all came from a human donor in good health.

The chain combines TRBV19 with TRBJ2-1; 9 nucleotides line up with TRBD1. Germline CDR1 reads LNHDA; CDR2 reads SQIVND (reference sequence). Germline trimming cut 7 bases from V and 5 bases from J; bases unmatched to any gene: 9. The CDR3 length is 15 residues. The CDR3 DNA sequence: TGTGCCAGTAAAATAACGGGACAGGGACACAATGAGCAGTTCTTC. Translated, it gives CASKITGQGHNEQFF.

The gene calls are TRBV9 and TRBJ2-7, with unresolved D. CDR1 SGDLS and CDR2 YYNGEE come from the germline V gene. The V end was cut by 1 base, the J end by 6 bases, with 5 bases between. This CDR3 has 11 amino acids. The CDR3 sequence is CASSVTREQYF. The DNA of the CDR3 is TGTGCCAGCAGCGTAACCCGCGAGCAGTACTTC.

This chain connects TRBV10-2 to TRBJ2-3, with 9 bases that match TRBD2. Germline CDR1 is WSHSY and CDR2 is SAAADI. Trimming removed 3 bases from V and 5 bases from J; junction bases left unmatched: 6. This CDR3 has 15 amino acids. The CDR3 reads CASSDSGRGGDTQYF. Here the CDR3 DNA reads TGCGCCAGCAGTGATAGCGGGCGGGGGGGAGATACGCAGTATTTT.

The V and J genes are TRBV7-2 and TRBJ2-7, with 8 positions matching TRBD1. The junction had 7 bases not matched to a gene; V was cut back by 2 bases and J by 7 bases. The CDR3 has 14 amino acids. Germline CDR1 is SGHTA and CDR2 is FQGNSA. CDR3 sequence: CASSLIQGVGEQYF. The DNA for the CDR3 is TGTGCCAGCAGCTTAATACAGGGGGTTGGGGAGCAGTACTTC.

This chain connects TRBV15 to TRBJ2-1; D is tentatively TRBD1 or TRBD2 (6 bases each). V shed 1 base and J shed 3 bases, with 13 bases lying between them. CDR1 is LNHNV and CDR2 is YYDKDF in the germline V gene (reference sequence). This CDR3 contains 16 residues. This CDR3 is CATSRVPGALYNEQFF. The CDR3 DNA follows: TGTGCCACCAGCAGAGTTCCGGGGGCCCTCTACAATGAGCAGTTCTTC.

J is TRBJ1-1 and V is TRBV7-9; tentative D call: TRBD1 (5 bases). CDR3 length: 14 amino acids. Looked up from germline, CDR1 is SEHNR and CDR2 is FQNEAQ (reference sequence). V was clipped by 7 bases and J by 3 bases, with 15 bases between them. This chain's CDR3 is CASNNQGAYTEAFF. CDR3 DNA: TGTGCCAGCAACAACCAGGGAGCCTACACTGAAGCTTTCTTT.

The chain joins TRBV18 to TRBJ2-7; 12 nucleotides line up with TRBD2. V gave up 2 bases and J gave up 2 bases; unmatched junction bases: 13. Germline loops: CDR1 KGHSH, CDR2 LQKENI. CDR3 length: 19 residues. CDR3 loop: CASSPSYPLLAGGTYEQYF. The CDR3 nucleotides are TGTGCCAGCTCACCATCCTATCCCCTACTAGCGGGGGGAACCTACGAGCAGTACTTC.

The genes are TRBV5-1 and TRBJ2-7; possible D gene TRBD1, 6 bases. CDR3 length: 14 residues. V lost 2 bases and J 4 bases, leaving 13 bases between the germline ends. The germline V gene has CDR1 SGHRS and CDR2 YFSETQ. The CDR3 nucleotides read TGCGCCAGCAGCTTTCAAGGGACAACTTACGAGCAGTACTTC. This codes for CASSFQGTTYEQYF.